This T cell receptor beta chain was found in a study of cytomegalovirus exposure and HLA in healthy donors. Study-level background: One earlier analysis, a look at about 179 million T cells, found about 100 million unique TCR beta sequences.

After removal of 5 bases from V and 3 bases from J, the junction contained 11 bases not matched to a gene. CDR3 size: 16 residues. CDR1 SGHAT and CDR2 FQNNGV come from the germline V gene. Study-level results: As was reported, the HLA-A and HLA-B alleles of most subjects were accurately predicted from TCR beta sequences.

Primers for the PCR totalled 60 Vbeta and 13 Jbeta. Sequencing used immunoSEQ multiplex PCR; TCRdb keeps in-frame clones, though not all of them. Of 200,000 to 250,000 clones in the sample, 80% to 90% are singletons; the top ten hold around 1%. As to this clone: Its antigen is still unknown.

Specimen: PBMCs. This chain uses TRBV11-2 with TRBJ2-7; 9 positions agree with TRBD2. The sequence was collected from a woman aged 18 to 35 in good health and CMV-seronegative. For the CDR3, the DNA is TGTGCCAGCAGCCGACCCCGGACTAGCGATTACTACGAGCAGTACTTC. This translates into CASSRPRTSDYYEQYF.